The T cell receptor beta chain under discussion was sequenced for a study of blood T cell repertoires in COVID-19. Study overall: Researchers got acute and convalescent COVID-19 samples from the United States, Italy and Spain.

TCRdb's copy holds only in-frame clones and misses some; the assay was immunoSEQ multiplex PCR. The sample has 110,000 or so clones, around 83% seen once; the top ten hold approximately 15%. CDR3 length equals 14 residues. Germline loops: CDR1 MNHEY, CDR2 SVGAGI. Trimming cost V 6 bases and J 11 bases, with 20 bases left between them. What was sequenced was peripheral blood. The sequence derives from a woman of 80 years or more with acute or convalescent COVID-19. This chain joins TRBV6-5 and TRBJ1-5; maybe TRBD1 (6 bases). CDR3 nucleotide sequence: TGTGCCAGCAGAGAGACAGGTACATCAGCGGCCCAGCATTTT. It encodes CASRETGTSAAQHF.